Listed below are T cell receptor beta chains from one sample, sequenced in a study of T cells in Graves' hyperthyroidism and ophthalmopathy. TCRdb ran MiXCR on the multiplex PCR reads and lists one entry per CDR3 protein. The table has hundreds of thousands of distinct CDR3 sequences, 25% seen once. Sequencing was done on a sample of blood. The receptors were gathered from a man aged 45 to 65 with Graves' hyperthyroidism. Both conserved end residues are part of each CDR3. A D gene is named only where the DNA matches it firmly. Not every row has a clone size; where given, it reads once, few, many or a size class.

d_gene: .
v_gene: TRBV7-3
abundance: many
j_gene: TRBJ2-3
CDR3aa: CASSLGRTDTQYF
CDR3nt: TGTGCCAGCAGCCTAGGACGCACAGATACGCAGTATTTT

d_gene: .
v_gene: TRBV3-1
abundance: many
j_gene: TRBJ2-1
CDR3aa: CASSPTPGPGEQFF
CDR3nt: TGTGCCAGCAGCCCCACACCAGGGCCCGGAGAGCAGTTCTTC

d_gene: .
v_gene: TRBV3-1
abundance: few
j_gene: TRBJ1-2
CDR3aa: CASSQVRAYGYTF
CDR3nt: TGTGCCAGCAGCCAAGTCAGGGCCTATGGCTACACCTTC

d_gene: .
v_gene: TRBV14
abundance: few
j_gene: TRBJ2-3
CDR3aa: CASSQVGMQYF
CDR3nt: TGTGCCAGCAGCCAAGTCGGAATGCAGTATTTT

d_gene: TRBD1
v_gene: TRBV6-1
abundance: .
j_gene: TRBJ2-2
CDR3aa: CASNRGLDTGELFF
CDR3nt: TGTGCCAGCAACAGGGGGCTCGACACCGGGGAGCTGTTTTTT

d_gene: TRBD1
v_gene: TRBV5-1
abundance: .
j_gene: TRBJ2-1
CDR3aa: CASSLTGGDNEQFF
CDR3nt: TGCGCCAGCAGCTTGACAGGGGGTGACAATGAGCAGTTCTTC

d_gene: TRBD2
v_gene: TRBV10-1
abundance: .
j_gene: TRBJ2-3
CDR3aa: CASSESLAGAAPDTQYF
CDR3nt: TGCGCCAGCAGTGAGTCACTAGCGGGAGCTGCCCCAGATACGCAGTATTTT

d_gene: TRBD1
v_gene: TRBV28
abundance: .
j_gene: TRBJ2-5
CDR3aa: CASSPHLDRDPRETQYF
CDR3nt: TGTGCCAGCAGTCCCCACCTCGACAGGGATCCCAGGGAGACCCAGTACTTC

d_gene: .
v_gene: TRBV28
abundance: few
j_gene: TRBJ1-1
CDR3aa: CASSLVGTKAFF
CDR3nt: TGTGCCAGCAGTTTAGTGGGGACTAAAGCTTTCTTT

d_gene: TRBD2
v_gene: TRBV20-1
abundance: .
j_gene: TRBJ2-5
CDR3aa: CSARPSGGTQYF
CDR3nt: TGCAGTGCTAGACCCAGCGGGGGGACCCAGTACTTC

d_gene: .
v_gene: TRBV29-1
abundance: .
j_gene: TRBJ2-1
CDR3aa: CSVDIGSYNNEQFF
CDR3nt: TGCAGCGTTGACATCGGCAGTTATAACAATGAGCAGTTCTTC

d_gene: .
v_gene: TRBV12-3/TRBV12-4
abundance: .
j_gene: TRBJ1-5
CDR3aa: CASSYGRQDSNQPQHF
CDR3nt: TGTGCCAGCAGTTATGGGAGACAGGATAGCAATCAGCCCCAGCATTTT

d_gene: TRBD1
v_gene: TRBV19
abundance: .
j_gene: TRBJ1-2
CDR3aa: CASRGQRYGYTF
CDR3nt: TGTGCCAGTAGGGGACAGCGCTATGGCTACACCTTC

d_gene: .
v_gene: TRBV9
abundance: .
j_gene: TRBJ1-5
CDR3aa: CASSPDGLNQPQHF
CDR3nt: TGTGCCAGCAGCCCGGACGGCCTAAATCAGCCCCAGCATTTT